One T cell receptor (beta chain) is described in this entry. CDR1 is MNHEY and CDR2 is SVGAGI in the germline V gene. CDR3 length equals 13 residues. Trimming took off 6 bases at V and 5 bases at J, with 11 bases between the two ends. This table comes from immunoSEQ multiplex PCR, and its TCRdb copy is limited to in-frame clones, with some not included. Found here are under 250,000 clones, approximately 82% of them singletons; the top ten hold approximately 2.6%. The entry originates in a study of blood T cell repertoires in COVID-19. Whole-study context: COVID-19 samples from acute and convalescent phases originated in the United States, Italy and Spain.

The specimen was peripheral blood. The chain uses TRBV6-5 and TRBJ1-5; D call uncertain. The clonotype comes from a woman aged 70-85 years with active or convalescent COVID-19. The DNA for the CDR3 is TGTGCCAGCAGCCCCAATCCAGATCAGCCCCAGCATTTT. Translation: CASSPNPDQPQHF.